This TCR beta chain was identified in a study of blood T cells in healthy people across ages. This clonotype has only a few counts. Primed by a sample-barcoded 5' primer and a J-beta primer mix, a second PCR proceeded for about 7 to 12 cycles. TCRdb recomputed calls from the 5' RACE reads with MiXCR, one row per CDR3 protein. The table lists about 640,000 distinct CDR3 sequences, roughly 58% of them singletons. The CDR3 sequence is 14 residues long. Trimming removed 6 bases from V and 3 bases from J, with 15 bases in between. Germline V gives CDR1 SGHDN, CDR2 FVKESK. The sample comprised blood. The chain uses TRBV14 and TRBJ2-7; D might be TRBD1 or TRBD2, each matching 5 bases. The TCR originated in a man aged 60 to 75 in good health. Written as DNA, the CDR3 is TGTGCCAGCAGGCCGAGTGGGGGAAACTACGAGCAGTACTTC. Its translation is CASRPSGGNYEQYF.